These 2 T cell receptor beta chains share one sample of origin, sequenced in a study of metastatic and nonmetastatic thyroid tumors (dated by TCRdb to about 2020). Libraries were constructed by PCR. TCRdb names Illumina HiSeq 4000 as the instrument used. The public reads were quality trimmed at Q25 with fastp and then assembled into clones with MiXCR by TCRdb, keeping productive beta chains. The sample has tens of thousands of clones on record, 13% to 15% of them singletons. Jointly, the top ten make up about 6% of the sample. None of the patients had been given any treatment before thyroid surgery. Specimen: blood. The receptor source for this set is a male donor with papillary thyroid cancer or a benign thyroid nodule (not recorded which). Some clones in this sample may be carry-over from other donors' samples.

This clone was detected many times. V is TRBV6-1 and J is TRBJ2-7; possible D gene TRBD2, 6 bases. This CDR3 has 15 amino acids. V lost 5 bases to trimming and J lost 2 bases, with 16 bases between them. CDR1 is MNHNS and CDR2 is SASEGT in the germline V gene. The CDR3 nucleotides read TGTGCCAGCAGTTCCGGAGGGCCAAAAACCTACGAGCAGTACTTC. Protein: CASSSGGPKTYEQYF.

This clone was detected ten times or more. Other nucleotide sequences from this sample produce the same CDR3. This sequence joins TRBV28 and TRBJ2-7; D is possibly TRBD1 (6 bases). The CDR3 length is 12 residues. CDR1 is MDHEN, CDR2 SYDVKM, per germline. V lost 6 bases and J 3 bases, leaving 9 bases between the germline ends. This CDR3 is CASSLQGYEQYF. Written as DNA, the CDR3 is TGTGCCAGCAGCCTACAGGGCTACGAGCAGTACTTC. The whole variable domain, remainder taken from reference TRBV28 and TRBJ2-7, is DVKVTQSSRYLVKRTGEKVFLECVQDMDHENMFWYRQDPGLGLRLIYFSYDVKMKEKGDIPEGYSVSREKKERFSLILESASTNQTSMYLCASSLQGYEQYFGPGTRLTVT.